The 8 T cell receptor beta chains in this list originate from one sample, sequenced in a study of T cell clonality in common variable immunodeficiency. General study results and limits: In common variable immunodeficiency, TCR beta chains reportedly carried fewer deletions and N-nucleotide insertions.

TCRdb keeps only in-frame clones here, not all; method: immunoSEQ multiplex PCR. The counts give 15,000 to 20,000 clones, none of them seen only once; around 12% is held by the top ten. Their antigens are not known. The source material was peripheral blood mononuclear cells. These receptors were collected from a human donor with common variable immunodeficiency.

On this clone itself: The read halts 3 residues ahead of the CDR3 end, with the missing end drawn from the germline J gene. This chain links TRBV6-2 or TRBV6-3 with TRBJ1-1, with 7 nucleotides matching TRBD1. This CDR3 is built from 17 residues. V was clipped by 6 bases and J by 1 base; unmatched bases: 14. The germline V gene has CDR1 MNHEY and CDR2 SVGEGT. The CDR3 DNA, read in part, is TGTGCCAGCAGCCTCTTTCCGACAGGGCTTCCGAACACTGAA. This codes for CASSLFPTGLPNTE. The CDR3 in full is CASSLFPTGLPNTEAFF.

This clone was recorded at least ten times. One end of the junction is discordant with germline, which a read error may explain. The CDR3 end lies 3 residues beyond the end of the read and is filled in from the germline J gene. The chain has TRBV18 and TRBJ2-3, with TRBD2 matching over 7 bases. Germline loops: CDR1 KGHSH, CDR2 LQKENI. This CDR3 comprises 15 residues. The CDR3 spells CASSPGGGDTNTQYF. CDR3 DNA (partial): TGTGCCAGCTCACCAGGCGGGGGAGACACAAATACG.

Only a few counts were recorded for this clone. The read halts 3 residues ahead of the CDR3 end, with the missing end drawn from the germline J gene. The J gene is TRBJ2-7, the V gene TRBV7-3, with TRBD2 identical over 7 bases. CDR1 and CDR2 (germline): SGHTA, FQGTGA. The CDR3 is made up of 13 amino acids. Trimming took 5 bases from V and 1 from J; bases not matched to a gene: 2. This CDR3 reads CASSPGGSYEQYF. The covered CDR3 bases are TGTGCCAGCAGCCCCGGGGGGTCCTACGAG.

A word on this clone: Read coverage stops 3 residues before the CDR3 terminus; the germline J gene supplies the remainder. The chain couples TRBV30 to TRBJ1-6; a possible D gene is TRBD1 (6 bases). Per the germline V gene, CDR1 is GTSNPN and CDR2 is SVGIG (reference sequence). CDR3 length equals 14 residues. The V gene lost 1 base and the J gene lost 6 bases, with 10 bases spanning the gap. CDR3: CAWSGYRANSPLHF. Incomplete CDR3 DNA: TGTGCCTGGAGTGGGTACAGGGCTAATTCACCC.

Ten or more counts support this clone. The observed sequence ends 3 residues before the CDR3 terminus, with the missing tail filled in from the germline J gene. The V gene is TRBV29-1, the J gene TRBJ2-3; D unresolved. The CDR3 loop spans 10 amino acids. Trimming stripped 7 bases from V and 2 bases from J, with 4 bases between. The germline V gene encodes CDR1 SQVTM and CDR2 ANQGSEA. The CDR3 protein is CSGHTDTQYF. The CDR3 bases that were read are TGCAGCGGACACACAGATACG.

As to this clone: Read sequence stops 3 residues before the CDR3 end, and the germline J gene provides the missing end. V gene TRBV18 combines with J gene TRBJ2-7; no clear D. The V and J ends lost 8 bases and 2 bases respectively, with 13 bases between them. CDR1 is KGHSH, CDR2 LQKENI, per germline. The CDR3 extends over 13 amino acids. This CDR3 is CASTLSGAYEQYF. CDR3 bases read: TGTGCCAGCACGTTATCGGGTGCCTACGAG.

About this clone: The read ends 3 residues shy of where the CDR3 ends; the end is completed using the germline J gene. J is TRBJ2-5 and V is TRBV19; a possible D gene is TRBD1 (5 bases). Germline V gene sequence: CDR1 LNHDA, CDR2 SQIVND (reference sequence). This CDR3 comprises 13 residues. V gave up 7 bases and J gave up 7 bases, with 16 bases separating them. The CDR3 region is CASTGSQGLTQYF. The CDR3 DNA, read in part, is TGTGCCAGTACTGGCAGTCAGGGCTTGACC.

This clone was found a few times. The CDR3 end is not reached by the read, which stops 3 residues before it; the germline J gene fills it in. The chain links TRBV19 to TRBJ2-7; 9 bases agree with TRBD1. The V gene end was trimmed by 5 bases and the J gene end by 2 bases; junction bases not matched to a gene: 7. This CDR3 is 15 amino acids long. Germline assignment: CDR1 LNHDA and CDR2 SQIVND (reference sequence). The DNA read from the CDR3 is TGTGCCAGTAGTCTAGTCCGGGACAGGGCCTACGAG. Translated: CASSLVRDRAYE. The CDR3 reads in full as CASSLVRDRAYEQYF.